These 26 T cell receptor beta chains came from one sample sequenced in a study of T cells after yellow fever vaccination. TCRdb called the 5' RACE reads again in MiXCR, with one record for every CDR3 protein. The sample has about 400,000 distinct CDR3 sequences; under 7.5% are singletons. The sequencing here drew on PBMCs, taken 5 days after the yellow fever booster vaccination. These TCRs come from a man aged 25-45 years who received the YFV17D yellow fever vaccine.

V gene TRBV7-2 combines with J gene TRBJ2-7, with 10 bases identical to TRBD2. CDR3 length: 13 amino acids. The J segment lost 7 bases and the V segment lost 5 bases, leaving 5 bases of the junction unmatched. Looked up from germline, CDR1 is SGHTA and CDR2 is FQGNSA. This CDR3 is CASSHSGRKEQYF. CDR3 in DNA: TGTGCCAGCAGCCATAGCGGGAGGAAAGAGCAGTACTTC.

The V gene is TRBV19, the J gene TRBJ2-7; D not resolved. The CDR3 has 13 residues. Germline V gene sequence: CDR1 LNHDA, CDR2 SQIVND (reference sequence). The ends were cut back, 7 bases at V and 0 bases at J, with 10 bases in the middle. CDR3 in DNA: TGTGCCAGTAAGGTCAGAGGCTCCTACGAGCAGTACTTC. Encoded protein: CASKVRGSYEQYF.

This clonotype was found a few times. The V call is TRBV4-3, the J call TRBJ2-7, with TRBD1 matching 7 bases. The CDR3 is 17 amino acids. V gave up 0 bases and J gave up 12 bases; unmatched junction bases: 20. The germline V gene encodes CDR1 LGHNA and CDR2 YSLEER. The CDR3 DNA follows: TGCGCCAGCAGCCAAGATCCCCCGGGACAGAGTTTCTCTCTTCGGTACTTC. Its translation is CASSQDPPGQSFSLRYF.

The chain links TRBV7-3 to TRBJ2-1; D may be TRBD2 (6 bases). Between the trimmed V and J ends, which lost 5 bases and 6 bases, there was a span of 11 bases. Germline CDR1 is SGHTA and CDR2 is FQGTGA. The CDR3 extends over 13 amino acids. In DNA form, the CDR3 reads TGTGCCAGCAGCCCCGGGAGCGGCAATGAGCAGTTCTTC. Its translation: CASSPGSGNEQFF.

The J gene is TRBJ2-7, the V gene TRBV19, with 12 bases matching TRBD2. V gave up 10 bases and J gave up 1 base; unmatched junction bases: 8. The CDR3 extends over 15 amino acids. Per the germline V gene, CDR1 is LNHDA and CDR2 is SQIVND (reference sequence). The CDR3 DNA reads TGTGCCACCCGGGGGCTAGCGGGAGGGTCCTACGAGCAGTACTTC. It encodes CATRGLAGGSYEQYF.

The table lists this clonotype with a few counts. This sequence joins TRBV24-1 and TRBJ1-5, with D hard to call. The germline V and J ends were trimmed by 0 bases and 7 bases, with 3 bases remaining between them. Looked up from germline, CDR1 is KGHDR and CDR2 is SFDVKD. The CDR3 extends over 12 amino acids. The CDR3 loop is CATSDLGQPQHF. CDR3 DNA sequence: TGTGCCACCAGTGATTTGGGGCAGCCCCAGCATTTT.

The rearrangement joins TRBV20-1 to TRBJ2-5; D gene ambiguous. Between the trimmed V and J ends, which lost 3 bases and 1 base, there was a span of 9 bases. Germline loops: CDR1 DFQATT, CDR2 SNEGSKA (reference sequence). This CDR3 is built from 13 residues. The CDR3 here is CSASRSFQETQYF. CDR3 coding DNA: TGCAGTGCTAGTCGGTCCTTCCAAGAGACCCAGTACTTC.

This clonotype occurred a few times. The chain carries TRBV5-1 and TRBJ2-2; unclear D gene. The CDR3 covers 15 residues. Germline-derived CDR1 and CDR2 are SGHRS and YFSETQ. V was trimmed by 4 bases and J by 5 bases, leaving 15 bases between them. In DNA, the CDR3 is TGCGCCAGCAGCCACGGCAGGCTAACTACCGGGGAGCTGTTTTTT. Encoded protein: CASSHGRLTTGELFF.

In the case of this clonotype: The junction and the germline gene differ at one end; a read error may be behind it. This CDR3 is CASGRLPYEKYF. CDR3 sequence (DNA): TGTGCCAGCGGGAGACTTCCCTACGAGAAGTACTTC. The chain combines TRBV6-2 or TRBV6-3 with TRBJ2-7; possible D gene TRBD2, 5 bases. The germline gives CDR1 MNHEY, CDR2 SVGEGT. This CDR3 is 12 amino acids long.

This clonotype was counted ten times or more. This chain links TRBV5-1 with TRBJ2-1; 9 bases match TRBD2. Germline lookup yields CDR1 SGHRS and CDR2 YFSETQ. V trimming: 0 bases; J trimming: 10 bases; junction bases outside the gene matches: 5. The length of the CDR3 is 14 residues. The CDR3: CASSLGSAGGEQFF. The CDR3 coding sequence is TGCGCCAGCAGCTTGGGATCGGCGGGAGGGGAGCAGTTCTTC.

There are many counts of this clonotype. This chain joins TRBV20-1 and TRBJ2-3, with 9 positions matching TRBD2. The germline CDR1 and CDR2 sequences are DFQATT and SNEGSKA (reference sequence). The CDR3 contains 15 residues. The ends lost 4 bases at V and 4 bases at J; junction bases unmatched: 9. CDR3 sequence: CSAIALAGMADTQYF. The CDR3 coding sequence is TGCAGTGCTATCGCCCTAGCGGGAATGGCAGATACGCAGTATTTT.

This clonotype occurred a few times. Here the CDR3 DNA reads TGCAGTGCTAGAAGATTAAGACAGGGGGTAGTGGAGCCCCAGCATTTT. This encodes CSARRLRQGVVEPQHF. The chain combines TRBV20-1 with TRBJ1-5, with 9 bases matching TRBD1. CDR3 length: 16 residues. The V gene end was trimmed by 2 bases and the J gene end by 8 bases; junction bases not matched to a gene: 13. CDR1 and CDR2 (germline): DFQATT, SNEGSKA (reference sequence).

This clonotype was counted a few times. J is TRBJ2-5 and V is TRBV25-1; unclear D gene. V lost 1 base to trimming and J lost 5 bases, with 20 bases between them. The CDR3 has 17 residues. Germline V CDR1 and CDR2: MGHDK, SYGVNS. CDR3 sequence (DNA): TGTGCCAGCAGTGAATTAGGCCCGCGGTCAGAACGGGAGACCCAGTACTTC. Encoded protein: CASSELGPRSERETQYF.

This clonotype was seen a few times. The chain employs TRBV6-5 and TRBJ2-2, with 10 bases aligning to TRBD2. The CDR3 totals 16 residues. V lost 4 bases and J lost 5; bases outside the gene matches: 7. CDR1 is MNHEY, CDR2 SVGAGI, per germline. CDR3 bases: TGTGCCAGCAGTTCCTTTAGCGGGAGGAGGACCGGGGAGCTGTTTTTT. Translated, it gives CASSSFSGRRTGELFF.

This rearrangement joins TRBV7-6 to TRBJ2-1; 9 nucleotides line up with TRBD1. Germline V gene data show CDR1 as SGHVS and CDR2 as FNYEAQ. J lost 6 bases, V lost 5 bases, and 8 bases had no gene match. The CDR3 sequence is 15 residues long. The chain's CDR3 is CASSRIQGAGNEQFF. CDR3 bases: TGTGCCAGCAGCCGAATACAGGGGGCAGGCAATGAGCAGTTCTTC.

The rearrangement uses TRBV4-2 and TRBJ2-5; TRBD2 matches 9 bases. Germline V CDR1 and CDR2: LGHNA, YNFKEQ. Trimming at V came to 1 base and at J to 4 bases, leaving 19 bases not matched to a gene. This CDR3 region has 20 residues. The CDR3 protein is CASSQVGFAVAGAKSETQYF. CDR3 in DNA: TGTGCCAGCAGCCAAGTGGGGTTTGCGGTAGCGGGAGCTAAGTCAGAGACCCAGTACTTC.

This clonotype was seen many times. The rearrangement links TRBV20-1 to TRBJ2-7; D gene unclear. The V and J ends lost 3 bases and 6 bases respectively, with 9 bases between them. The CDR3 extends over 11 amino acids. Germline V gene lookup returns CDR1 DFQATT and CDR2 SNEGSKA (reference sequence). The CDR3 nucleotides read TGCAGTGCTAGCTTGAACGCCGAGCAGTACTTC. Protein sequence: CSASLNAEQYF.

The V call is TRBV10-3, the J call TRBJ2-1; D unclear. The CDR3 totals 14 residues. Germline CDR1 reads ENHRY; CDR2 reads SYGVKD. The V end lost 4 bases, the J end lost 6 bases, and 13 bases lay between the germline ends. Here the CDR3 reads CAISVGRASNEQFF. CDR3 nucleotides: TGTGCCATCAGTGTGGGTAGGGCTTCCAATGAGCAGTTCTTC.

This clonotype has at least ten counts. The rearrangement uses TRBV15 and TRBJ1-6; no clear D. The CDR3 spans 14 residues. V was pared by 0 bases and J by 8 bases, with 8 bases between. Germline CDR1 and CDR2: LNHNV and YYDKDF (reference sequence). CDR3 region: CATSRDPGDSPLHF. In DNA, the CDR3 is TGTGCCACCAGCAGAGATCCGGGTGATTCACCCCTCCACTTT. The whole variable domain, filled in from reference TRBV15 and TRBJ1-6, reads DAMVIQNPRYQVTQFGKPVTLSCSQTLNHNVMYWYQQKSSQAPKLLFHYYDKDFNNEADTPDNFQSRRPNTSFCFLDIRSPGLGDTAMYLCATSRDPGDSPLHFGNGTRLTVT.

This clonotype was detected ten times or more. This chain connects TRBV15 to TRBJ2-1; 11 positions agree with TRBD2. Trimming cost V 0 bases and J 9 bases; bases outside gene matches: 4. Germline V gene sequence: CDR1 LNHNV, CDR2 YYDKDF (reference sequence). The CDR3 extends over 15 amino acids. The CDR3 reads CATSRDQLAGVEQFF. The CDR3 DNA is TGTGCCACCAGCAGAGACCAACTAGCGGGAGTTGAGCAGTTCTTC.

The chain is built from TRBV12-3 or TRBV12-4 and TRBJ2-6; TRBD1 agrees at 7 bases. The J segment lost 0 bases and the V segment lost 7 bases, leaving 3 bases of the junction unmatched. CDR3 length: 15 residues. Written as DNA, the CDR3 is TGTGCCAGCACCCGACAGGGCTCTGGGGCCAACGTCCTGACTTTC. Protein: CASTRQGSGANVLTF.

About this clonotype itself: The junction and the germline gene differ at one end; a read error may be behind it. The rearrangement uses TRBV7-2 and TRBJ1-5; D remains unclear. The CDR3 is made up of 15 amino acids. Germline values: CDR1 SGHTA, CDR2 FQGNSA. CDR3 loop: CATSLVAGPGQPQHF. CDR3 DNA: TGTGCCACCAGCTTAGTTGCCGGCCCAGGCCAGCCCCAGCATTTT.

The sample holds many counts of this clonotype. The V and J genes are TRBV20-1 and TRBJ2-7; 9 positions match TRBD2. This CDR3 is built from 16 residues. The germline V gene encodes CDR1 DFQATT and CDR2 SNEGSKA (reference sequence). With V trimmed by 4 bases and J by 0 bases, 10 bases remained unmatched. The CDR3 protein is CSATGRSGGSSYEQYF. The CDR3 region has the DNA TGCAGTGCTACTGGACGGAGCGGGGGGAGCTCCTACGAGCAGTACTTC.

This clonotype was detected ten times or more. The rearrangement uses TRBV28 and TRBJ2-7, with no clear D. The CDR3 consists of 13 residues. Deletions cut 7 bases from V and 0 bases from J, with 10 bases between. Germline V gene sequence: CDR1 MDHEN, CDR2 SYDVKM. As DNA, the CDR3 is TGTGCCAGCACCCCCGGGCCCTCCTACGAGCAGTACTTC. The encoded protein is CASTPGPSYEQYF.

This clonotype was seen repeatedly, ten times or more. The gene calls are TRBV19 and TRBJ2-1; tentatively, D is TRBD2 (5 bases). Germline V gene sequence: CDR1 LNHDA, CDR2 SQIVND (reference sequence). This CDR3 spans 17 amino acids. V was pared by 3 bases and J by 1 base, with 16 bases between. The CDR3 here is CASSINSGLASYNEQFF. CDR3 nucleotide sequence: TGTGCCAGTAGTATCAATTCGGGGTTAGCGTCCTACAATGAGCAGTTCTTC.

This clonotype was seen ten or more times. This chain uses TRBV5-1 with TRBJ2-7; weak D call: TRBD2 (5 bases). Germline-derived CDR1 and CDR2 are SGHRS and YFSETQ. Trimming removed 4 bases from V and 4 bases from J, with 15 bases in between. The length of the CDR3 is 14 residues. This CDR3 reads CASSLLEAPYEQYF. The DNA of the CDR3 is TGCGCCAGCAGCCTCTTGGAGGCTCCTTACGAGCAGTACTTC.